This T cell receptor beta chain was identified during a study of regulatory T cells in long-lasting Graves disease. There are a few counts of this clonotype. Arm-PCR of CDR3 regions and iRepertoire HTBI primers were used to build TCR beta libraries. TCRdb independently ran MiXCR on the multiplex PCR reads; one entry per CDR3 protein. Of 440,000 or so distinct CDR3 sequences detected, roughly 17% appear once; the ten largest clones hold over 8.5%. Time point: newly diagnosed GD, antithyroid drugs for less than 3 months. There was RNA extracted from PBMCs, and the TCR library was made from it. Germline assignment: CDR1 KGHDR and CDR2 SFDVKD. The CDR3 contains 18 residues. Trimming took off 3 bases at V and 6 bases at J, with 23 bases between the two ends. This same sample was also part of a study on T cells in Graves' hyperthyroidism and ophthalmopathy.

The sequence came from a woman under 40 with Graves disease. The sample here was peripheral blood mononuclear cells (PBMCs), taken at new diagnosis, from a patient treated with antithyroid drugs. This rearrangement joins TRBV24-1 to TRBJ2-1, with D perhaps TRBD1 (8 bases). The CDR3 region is CATSDPLGLSGGVNEQFF. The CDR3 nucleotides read TGTGCCACCAGTGATCCCCTGGGACTATCAGGGGGCGTCAATGAGCAGTTCTTC.